This TCR beta chain was profiled in a study of blood T cell repertoires in COVID-19. About the research overall: Acute and convalescent COVID-19 samples came from the United States, Italy and Spain.

Sequencing used immunoSEQ multiplex PCR; TCRdb keeps in-frame clones, though not all of them. The top ten clones hold under 2.5% of a sample with approximately 150,000 clones, more than 80% of them seen once. V was clipped by 0 bases and J by 1 base, with 18 bases between them. The CDR3 consists of 18 residues. Per the germline V gene, CDR1 is LNHNV and CDR2 is YYDKDF (reference sequence). The rearrangement uses TRBV15 and TRBJ1-2, with D perhaps TRBD1 (6 bases). The sequencing sample was made of peripheral blood. The TCR originated in a man aged 70-80 years with acute or convalescent COVID-19. Here the CDR3 reads CATSRDSYPGQSNYGYTF. The DNA of the CDR3 is TGTGCCACCAGCAGAGATTCCTACCCCGGACAGAGTAACTATGGCTACACCTTC.